This T cell receptor beta chain was documented in a study of OX40 agonist ivuxolimab in advanced cancers. Study-level information: The group had a mean age of about 60 years, ranged from about 20 to 85, and was 80% to 90% male.

Germline V lookup: CDR1 MDHEN, CDR2 SYDVKM. The CDR3 runs 12 residues. V was pared by 6 bases and J by 7 bases, with 12 bases between. Study conclusions and caveats: Within 6 weeks, CD4+ and CD8+ blood T cells expanded clonally at 0.1 to 3.0 mg/kg. Fewer expanded clones were found on average in CD4+ than in CD8+ T cells. Antigen specificity remained undetermined for the expanded peripheral T cells.

TCRdb's copy holds only in-frame clones and misses some; the assay was immunoSEQ multiplex PCR. The repertoire holds 65,000 to 85,000 clones, around 90% seen once, with about 2.5% in the top ten. About this clone: The antigen is unknown.

The receptor comes from an adult with an advanced solid tumor such as melanoma, head and neck, liver or kidney cancer. Sequenced material: CD4+ or CD8+ T cells sorted from blood, taken in a trial of the OX40 agonist ivuxolimab. This chain links TRBV28 with TRBJ1-2; D remains ambiguous. This CDR3 reads CASRVGGSGYTF. The CDR3 DNA reads TGTGCCAGCAGGGTCGGCGGCTCTGGCTACACCTTC.